This is a list of T cell receptor beta chains from one sample in a study of cytomegalovirus exposure and HLA in healthy donors. The protocol was immunoSEQ multiplex PCR, while the TCRdb copy is restricted to in-frame clones and leaves out a portion. The repertoire consists of 250,000 to 350,000 clones, with 80% occurring once and the leading ten covering roughly 0.3%. Sequenced material: PBMCs. All receptors come from a girl aged 2-10 years in good health and CMV-seronegative. The CDR3 runs from the conserved cysteine through the conserved F or W. A D gene is named only where the DNA matches it firmly. For some rows the clone size is stated as once, few or many, or as a class when expanded; others skip it.

v_call	j_call	d_call	clone_size	cdr3_nt	cdr3_aa
TRBV10-2	TRBJ2-3	-	-	TGCGCCATAGCGGCTAGCACAGATACGCAGTATTTT	CAIAASTDTQYF
TRBV7-9	TRBJ2-5	TRBD2	-	TGTGCCAGCAGCCTCGGGACTAGCGGAGGCATTCCCCCTCAAGAGACCCAGTACTTC	CASSLGTSGGIPPQETQYF
TRBV4-2	TRBJ1-5	-	-	TGTGCCAGCAGCCAAGAATCTGGGTCTGGGCGTCAGCCCCAGCATTTT	CASSQESGSGRQPQHF
TRBV7-3	TRBJ2-7	TRBD2	-	TGTGCCAGCAGCCAAAGCGGGGGACTAGGGGCCTACGAGCAGTACTTC	CASSQSGGLGAYEQYF
TRBV6-5	TRBJ1-3	-	-	TGTGCCAGCAGTTACTCTGGCAGCGCTGGAAACACCATATATTTT	CASSYSGSAGNTIYF
TRBV4-2	TRBJ2-7	-	-	TGTGCCAGCAGCCAAGATCTTGGCAGGGAGCAGTACTTC	CASSQDLGREQYF
TRBV29-1	TRBJ2-3	TRBD2	-	TGCAGCGTTGAAGACGGACGTAGTAGCGGGGGAACGAGCACAGATACGCAGTATTTT	CSVEDGRSSGGTSTDTQYF
TRBV7-9	TRBJ1-4	-	-	TGTGCCAGCAGCTTAGAGGGGCCGGGTGAAAAACTGTTTTTT	CASSLEGPGEKLFF
TRBV7-8	TRBJ2-7	-	-	TGTGCCAGCAGCTTGGGCGGGCGCGGTTTGGCGGACTCCTACGAGCAGTACTTC	CASSLGGRGLADSYEQYF
TRBV5-4	TRBJ2-1	-	-	TGTGCCAGCAGCCCCGGGAATGAGCAGTTCTTC	CASSPGNEQFF
TRBV2	TRBJ2-2	-	-	TGTGCCAGCAAGTTTACGGACGGGGCCGGGGAGCTGTTTTTT	CASKFTDGAGELFF
TRBV27	TRBJ2-3	TRBD2	-	TGTGCCAGCAGTCTCTATTACTCGGGGGGTAGCACAGATACGCAGTATTTT	CASSLYYSGGSTDTQYF
TRBV6-1	TRBJ1-3	-	-	TGTGCCAGCACCCTCTCTGGAAACACCATATATTTT	CASTLSGNTIYF
TRBV5-1	TRBJ2-1	TRBD2	once	TGCGCCAGCAGCGCGGGGGACGCCGAGCAGTTCTTC	CASSAGDAEQFF
TRBV11-2	TRBJ2-1	-	-	TGTGCCAGCAGCTTAGATCTTGGGCGATCAAAGCAGTTCTTC	CASSLDLGRSKQFF
TRBV28	TRBJ2-7	-	-	TGTGCCAGCACATTCTACGAGCAGTACTTC	CASTFYEQYF
TRBV30	TRBJ1-2	-	-	TGTGCCTGGACCAGGGTCCGGGGCTACACCTTC	CAWTRVRGYTF
TRBV6-6	TRBJ2-1	-	few	TGTGCCAGCAGTTACGTTCAGGGGAATGAGCAGTTCTTC	CASSYVQGNEQFF
TRBV5-1	TRBJ2-3	-	few	TGCGCCAGCAGCGTCGACAGGCTGCCAGATACGCAGTATTTT	CASSVDRLPDTQYF
TRBV6-1	TRBJ2-7	TRBD1	-	TGTGCCAGCAGTGAAGTGGGACAGGGATCGTACGAGCAGTACTTC	CASSEVGQGSYEQYF
TRBV5-1	TRBJ2-1	-	once	TGCGCCAGCAGCTTGGCCTTAGGGGCGAGATACAATGAGCAGTTCTTC	CASSLALGARYNEQFF
TRBV11-2	TRBJ2-3	TRBD2	-	TGTGCCAGCAGCTTTTCTAGCGGGAGGACCGGAGATACGCAGTATTTT	CASSFSSGRTGDTQYF
TRBV7-3	TRBJ1-6	TRBD1	-	TGTGCCAGCAGCTATAGGACAGGTTCACCCCTCCACTTT	CASSYRTGSPLHF
TRBV30	TRBJ1-2	-	-	TGTGCCTGGACACGTTCGGGTGGCTACACCTTC	CAWTRSGGYTF
TRBV28	TRBJ2-7	TRBD2	-	TGTGCCAGCAGACGCCCTAGCGGGACAAGCTCCTACGAGCAGTACTTC	CASRRPSGTSSYEQYF
TRBV7-9	TRBJ2-7	-	-	TGTGCCAGCAGCTTAGGGGGGCAGTACGAGCAGTACTTC	CASSLGGQYEQYF
TRBV10-3	TRBJ1-3	TRBD1	-	TGTGCCATCAGTGAGTGGGGACAGGTGGTGACTGGAAACACCATATATTTT	CAISEWGQVVTGNTIYF
TRBV7-5	TRBJ2-1	-	-	TGTGTCAGAAGGACCGGGACTAGCGGTTACAATGAGCAGTTCTTC	CVRRTGTSGYNEQFF
TRBV9	TRBJ1-1	-	-	TGTGCCAGCAACCCTAGACCTGACAGCCTGAACACTGAAGCTTTCTTT	CASNPRPDSLNTEAFF
TRBV7-7	TRBJ2-7	-	-	TGTGCCAGCAGCTTACGGGCAGGGGAGAACGAGCAGTACTTC	CASSLRAGENEQYF
TRBV6-4	TRBJ2-1	TRBD1	-	TGTGCCAGCAGTGACAGGGGGCACAATGAGCAGTTCTTC	CASSDRGHNEQFF
TRBV14	TRBJ2-1	TRBD2	-	TGTGCCAGCAGCCTACTAGCGGGAGAGCAGTTCTTC	CASSLLAGEQFF
TRBV7-9	TRBJ1-1	-	few	TGTGCCAGCAGCTTAGGAGGAGGGGATGGTTTCTTT	CASSLGGGDGFF
TRBV5-1	TRBJ2-7	-	few	TGCGCCAGCAGCTTGGCCCCGGTTGACTACGAGCAGTACTTC	CASSLAPVDYEQYF
TRBV5-6	TRBJ1-2	-	few	TGTGCCAGCAGCTTGGAAGGGGGTATGCCAATTAGGTATGGCTACACCTTC	CASSLEGGMPIRYGYTF
TRBV19	TRBJ2-3	-	-	TGTGCCAGTAGTTCGTTAGGGGGTATTCGTTCCGATACGCAGTATTTT	CASSSLGGIRSDTQYF
TRBV18	TRBJ2-5	-	-	TGTGCCAGCTCACCACGCCGAGGTGCGGAGACCCAGTACTTC	CASSPRRGAETQYF
TRBV5-1	TRBJ2-1	TRBD2	-	TGCGCCAGCAGCTTGGTAGGAGAATGGCGGGGGGACAATGAGCAGTTCTTC	CASSLVGEWRGDNEQFF
TRBV7-8	TRBJ2-7	TRBD2	-	TGTGCCAGCAGCTCTCCCGGGACTAGCGGGAGGTGGCAGTACTTC	CASSSPGTSGRWQYF
TRBV6-6	TRBJ2-7	TRBD1	once	TGTGCCAGCAGTTCCCTGGACAGGGCGGGCTACGAGCAGTACTTC	CASSSLDRAGYEQYF
TRBV5-8	TRBJ2-3	-	-	TGTGCCAGCAGCTTGGGGGGACAACTCACAGATACGCAGTATTTT	CASSLGGQLTDTQYF
TRBV2	TRBJ1-6	TRBD1	-	TGTGCCAGCAGCCGGGACAGGGTTAATTCACCCCTCCACTTT	CASSRDRVNSPLHF
TRBV7-2	TRBJ1-5	-	-	TGTGCCAGCAGCTTAGACAGGGTCAATCCCCAGCATTTT	CASSLDRVNPQHF
TRBV7-9	TRBJ1-1	-	-	TGTGCCAGCAGCTCGTTACGGACAGAGCCGAACACTGAAGCTTTCTTT	CASSSLRTEPNTEAFF
TRBV5-6	TRBJ1-1	TRBD1	-	TGTGCCAGCAGCCTTCCCGACAGGGGGAACACTGAAGCTTTCTTT	CASSLPDRGNTEAFF
TRBV9	TRBJ1-2	TRBD1	-	TGTGCCAGCGGAGACAGGGGCCCACTCTATGGCTACACCTTC	CASGDRGPLYGYTF
TRBV11-3	TRBJ2-3	TRBD1	-	TGTGCCAGCAGACCTGGGACAGGGGGCGGCGGAGATACGCAGTATTTT	CASRPGTGGGGDTQYF
TRBV29-1	TRBJ2-7	TRBD1	-	TGCAGCGTGTCACCGGGACAGGGGTTCTACGAGCAGTACTTC	CSVSPGQGFYEQYF
TRBV6-1	TRBJ2-5	-	-	TGTGCCAGCAGTGAACCCTACCAAGAGACCCAGTACTTC	CASSEPYQETQYF
TRBV27	TRBJ2-7	TRBD2	-	TGTGCCAGCAGCCTTACTAGCGGAAGGTACGAGCAGTACTTC	CASSLTSGRYEQYF
TRBV2	TRBJ2-7	-	-	TGTGCCAGCAGAGGATACTTCGGACAAGGCCCATACGAGCAGTACTTC	CASRGYFGQGPYEQYF
TRBV28	TRBJ1-2	TRBD1	-	TGTGCCAGCAGCTACCGGGACAGGGTCTTCTATGGCTACACCTTC	CASSYRDRVFYGYTF
TRBV27	TRBJ2-7	-	-	TGTGCCAGCAGTTTAAAGGACTGGGAGGAGCAGTACTTC	CASSLKDWEEQYF
TRBV5-1	TRBJ2-7	TRBD2	-	TGCGCCAGCAGCCTCGGGACTAGTAATGAGCAGTACTTC	CASSLGTSNEQYF
TRBV30	TRBJ2-1	-	-	TGTGCCTGGAGTCGACTAGTTGGCAATGAGCAGTTCTTC	CAWSRLVGNEQFF
TRBV6-5	TRBJ2-1	-	few	TGTGCCAGCAGTCCCAGGGGAGGGAACCGTGAGCAGTTCTTC	CASSPRGGNREQFF
TRBV10-1	TRBJ2-1	TRBD2	-	TGCGCCAGCAGCGAACTAGCGGGAATTAATGAGCAGTTCTTC	CASSELAGINEQFF
TRBV29-1	TRBJ1-1	-	-	TGCAGCGTTAGGAGGGGTGGTTCGATGAACACTGAAGCTTTCTTT	CSVRRGGSMNTEAFF
TRBV5-1	TRBJ2-7	TRBD1	-	TGCGCCAGCAGCTCGACAGGGGTCTACGAGCAGTACTTC	CASSSTGVYEQYF
TRBV28	TRBJ1-1	TRBD1	once	TGTGCCAGCAGTTTTCCGGCAGGGGGCACGAACACTGAAGCTTTCTTT	CASSFPAGGTNTEAFF